These T cell receptor beta chains were read from a single sample in a study of CD8+CD57+ T cells in acquired aplastic anemia. TCRdb called the reads again in MiXCR, with one record for every CDR3 protein. The table shows roughly 93,000 distinct CDR3 sequences, with less than 75% occurring only once. Input material: sorted CD4+, CD8+, or CD8+CD57+ T cells (not recorded which) from PBMCs. These receptor sequences come from a human donor with aplastic anemia. Both conserved end residues are part of each CDR3. The D gene is left open where the match is weak. Only part of the rows carry a size: once, few, many, or a class if the clone is expanded.

v_call: TRBV20-1
d_call: TRBD2
clone_size: .
j_call: TRBJ2-7
cdr3_aa: CSASGLAGGGLSGYF
cdr3_nt: TGCAGTGCTAGTGGATTAGCGGGGGGGGGTCTCAGTGGATACTTC

v_call: TRBV4-1
d_call: .
clone_size: many
j_call: TRBJ1-6
cdr3_aa: CASSQDTSGKNSPLHF
cdr3_nt: TGCGCCAGCAGCCAAGATACTTCGGGAAAGAATTCACCCCTCCACTTT

v_call: TRBV2
d_call: .
clone_size: few
j_call: TRBJ1-6
cdr3_aa: CASGRTAVGSPLHF
cdr3_nt: TGTGCCAGCGGTAGGACTGCAGTGGGTTCACCCCTCCACTTT

v_call: TRBV19
d_call: .
clone_size: .
j_call: TRBJ1-6
cdr3_aa: CASSTRDRLENSPLHF
cdr3_nt: TGTGCCAGTAGTACCAGGGACCGCCTTGAGAATTCACCCCTCCACTTT

v_call: TRBV25-1
d_call: TRBD2
clone_size: .
j_call: TRBJ2-1
cdr3_aa: CASRETGTSGVNEQFF
cdr3_nt: TGTGCCAGCAGGGAAACCGGGACTAGCGGGGTCAATGAGCAGTTCTTC

v_call: TRBV20-1
d_call: .
clone_size: .
j_call: TRBJ1-5
cdr3_aa: CSASAGDSNQPQHF
cdr3_nt: TGCAGTGCTAGCGCAGGGGATAGCAATCAGCCCCAGCATTTT

v_call: TRBV10-3
d_call: .
clone_size: .
j_call: TRBJ1-5
cdr3_aa: CAIKGDSNQPQHF
cdr3_nt: TGTGCCATCAAAGGTGATAGCAATCAGCCCCAGCATTTT

v_call: TRBV5-1
d_call: .
clone_size: .
j_call: TRBJ2-3
cdr3_aa: CASSLALSSTDTQYF
cdr3_nt: TGCGCCAGCAGCTTGGCGCTGAGTAGCACAGATACGCAGTATTTT

v_call: TRBV19
d_call: .
clone_size: .
j_call: TRBJ2-2
cdr3_aa: CASSMTGWGTGELFF
cdr3_nt: TGTGCCAGTAGTATGACAGGTTGGGGCACCGGGGAGCTGTTTTTT

v_call: TRBV19
d_call: TRBD1
clone_size: once
j_call: TRBJ2-7
cdr3_aa: CASNGITGGNYEQYF
cdr3_nt: TGTGCCAGTAACGGGATAACAGGGGGGAACTACGAGCAGTACTTC